These 5 T cell receptor beta chains share one sample of origin, sequenced in a study of regulatory and conventional T cells in breast cancer. TCRdb passed the PCR reads through MiXCR, listing each CDR3 protein once. The sample lists about 10,000 distinct CDR3 sequences, about 35% occurring once. Sequencing was carried out using conventional T cells from blood. The receptors here all came from a male donor in good health.

This clonotype is medium-sized within its sample. This sequence joins TRBV29-1 and TRBJ1-1; D gene ambiguous. V was trimmed by 2 bases and J by 4 bases, leaving 5 bases between them. In germline, CDR1 is SQVTM, CDR2 ANQGSEA. This CDR3 comprises 11 residues. As DNA, the CDR3 is TGCAGCGTTGAAAGACCCACTGAAGCTTTCTTT. Protein: CSVERPTEAFF.

By frequency in the sample, this clonotype is medium-sized. The chain has TRBV5-4 and TRBJ2-6; D unresolved. Germline assignment: CDR1 SGHNT and CDR2 YYREEE (reference sequence). This CDR3 has 14 amino acids. The V gene lost 3 bases and the J gene lost 3 bases, with 7 bases spanning the gap. The CDR3 DNA is TGTGCCAGCAGCTCCGGTGATGGGGCCAACGTCCTGACTTTC. This codes for CASSSGDGANVLTF.

This rearrangement joins TRBV12-3 or TRBV12-4 to TRBJ2-1; TRBD1 aligns across 9 bases. V lost 5 bases to trimming and J lost 6 bases; unmatched junction nucleotides: 8. The length of the CDR3 is 15 residues. DNA for the CDR3: TGTGCCAGCAGTCTCCTACAGGGGGCGTTCAATGAGCAGTTCTTC. Protein: CASSLLQGAFNEQFF.

The genes are TRBV12-5 and TRBJ2-2; TRBD2 might be the D (5 bases). This CDR3 region has 12 residues. Germline V gene lookup returns CDR1 LGHNT and CDR2 FRNRAP. V gave up 2 bases and J gave up 12 bases, with 10 bases separating them. The CDR3 protein is CASGLSGYKLFF. As DNA, the CDR3 is TGTGCTAGTGGTTTGAGCGGATATAAGCTGTTTTTT.

The table lists this clonotype with a few counts. The V call is TRBV4-1, the J call TRBJ1-2; D remains unclear. The CDR3 spans 15 residues. V lost 0 bases to trimming and J lost 4 bases, with 12 bases between them. The germline CDR1 and CDR2 sequences are MGHRA and YSYEKL. The CDR3 coding sequence is TGCGCCAGCAGCCAAGAAACGGGAGAAATCTATGGCTACACCTTC. It yields the protein CASSQETGEIYGYTF.